These 27 T cell receptor beta chains came from one sample sequenced in a study of beta chain features in type 1 diabetes. All of the isolated RNA was reverse transcribed, so expressed TCRB transcripts were sequenced. Data came from immunoSEQ multiplex PCR; TCRdb stores just in-frame clones and leaves some out. The table has 150,000 or so clones, around a tenth seen once. Sequencing used central memory CD4+ T cells from blood. All receptors come from a man aged 18 to 35 in good health.

The chain carries TRBV5-1 and TRBJ2-1; 9 nucleotides line up with TRBD2. V shed 0 bases, J shed 10 bases, and the junction held 5 bases outside the gene matches. Germline V gives CDR1 SGHRS, CDR2 YFSETQ. The CDR3 totals 14 residues. The CDR3 region is CASSLDAGGWEQFF. The CDR3 nucleotides read TGCGCCAGCAGCTTGGATGCGGGGGGGTGGGAGCAGTTCTTC.

The V gene is TRBV19, the J gene TRBJ2-4; 9 bases agree with TRBD1. CDR3 size: 14 residues. CDR1 is LNHDA, CDR2 SQIVND, per germline (reference sequence). J gave up 6 bases and V 4 bases, and 4 bases lay outside the gene matches. The CDR3 loop is CASSRAGQGNIQYF. The CDR3 DNA reads TGTGCCAGTAGTAGGGCGGGACAGGGAAACATTCAGTACTTC.

V is TRBV27 and J is TRBJ1-5; the D gene is possibly TRBD1 (6 bases). The CDR3 extends over 14 amino acids. V gave up 6 bases and J gave up 7 bases, with 16 bases separating them. Germline V gene lookup returns CDR1 MNHEY and CDR2 SMNVEV (reference sequence). The CDR3 sequence: CASSIGGAGQPQHF. CDR3 DNA sequence: TGTGCCAGCAGCATAGGGGGGGCAGGGCAGCCCCAGCATTTT.

This clone appeared a few times. J is TRBJ2-1 and V is TRBV19, with 10 positions matching TRBD2. CDR1 is LNHDA and CDR2 is SQIVND in the germline V gene (reference sequence). The ends lost 6 bases at V and 5 bases at J; junction bases unmatched: 7. The CDR3 is 15 amino acids. Written as DNA, the CDR3 is TGTGCCAGTAGGCACACTAGCGGGGTCCACAATGAGCAGTTCTTC. As protein: CASRHTSGVHNEQFF.

This clone showed up just a few times. The genes are TRBV7-2 and TRBJ2-3; no definite D call. The germline gives CDR1 SGHTA, CDR2 FQGNSA. V was clipped by 6 bases and J by 5 bases, with 9 bases between them. The CDR3 is 12 residues long. CDR3 loop: CASRNQEDTQYF. The CDR3 DNA reads as TGTGCCAGCAGAAACCAGGAAGATACGCAGTATTTT.

This clone was seen more than once but under ten times. The chain carries TRBV7-9 and TRBJ2-3; 8 bases fit TRBD1. The CDR3 is 13 amino acids. Trimming took 5 bases from V and 3 from J; bases not matched to a gene: 1. The germline V gene has CDR1 SEHNR and CDR2 FQNEAQ (reference sequence). Here the CDR3 DNA reads TGTGCCAGCAGCCGGACAGGGACAGATACGCAGTATTTT. It is translated as CASSRTGTDTQYF.

Details on this clone: At one end, the junction sequence differs from germline, possibly due to a read error. CDR3 bases: TGCGCCAGCAGCCAAGACGGGGGGCTATCCGAGCAGTACTTC. This encodes CASSQDGGLSEQYF. This chain joins TRBV7-9 and TRBJ2-7; weak D call: TRBD2 (7 bases). Germline V gives CDR1 SEHNR, CDR2 FQNEAQ (reference sequence). CDR3 length equals 14 residues.

This clone was seen a handful of times. CDR3 sequence reads: CASSLRGQGVNEQYF. CDR3 DNA: TGTGCCAGCAGCTTAAGGGGACAGGGGGTGAACGAGCAGTACTTC. The J gene is TRBJ2-7, the V gene TRBV7-9; 11 bases align to TRBD1. J lost 5 bases, V lost 2 bases, and 5 bases had no gene match. The CDR3 loop spans 15 amino acids. Germline V CDR1 and CDR2: SEHNR, FQNEAQ (reference sequence).

V gene TRBV28 combines with J gene TRBJ2-5; no firm D call. Germline lookup yields CDR1 MDHEN and CDR2 SYDVKM. V was clipped by 3 bases and J by 5 bases, with 10 bases between them. The CDR3 sequence is 13 residues long. This chain's CDR3 is CASSFQVRETQYF. The CDR3 nucleotides read TGTGCCAGCAGTTTTCAAGTACGGGAGACCCAGTACTTC.

The chain recombines TRBV9 with TRBJ2-1, with D possibly being TRBD1 (5 bases). The CDR3 consists of 15 residues. The germline V gene has CDR1 SGDLS and CDR2 YYNGEE. Trimming took off 3 bases at V and 4 bases at J, with 14 bases between the two ends. The CDR3 nucleotides read TGTGCCAGCAGCGCGCAGGGTTCCCCATACAATGAGCAGTTCTTC. Amino acids: CASSAQGSPYNEQFF.

The chain has TRBV4-1 and TRBJ1-3, with D uncertain. The CDR3 consists of 14 residues. CDR1 is MGHRA, CDR2 YSYEKL, per germline. V dropped 4 bases and J dropped 2 bases, with 9 bases sitting between them. This chain's CDR3 is CASSLLGAGNTIYF. Written as DNA, the CDR3 is TGCGCCAGCAGCCTACTCGGGGCTGGAAACACCATATATTTT.

The chain links TRBV19 to TRBJ2-2; 10 bases map to TRBD2. The CDR3 spans 16 residues. The V gene's germline CDR1 is LNHDA and CDR2 SQIVND (reference sequence). V lost 10 bases to trimming and J lost 1 base; unmatched junction nucleotides: 9. CDR3 in DNA: TGTGCCACTAACAGCGGGGGGGCCTTGAACACCGGGGAGCTGTTTTTT. It translates to CATNSGGALNTGELFF.

The chain carries TRBV7-8 and TRBJ1-2; 7 positions agree with TRBD1. Unmatched junction bases numbered 4, after V lost 1 base and J lost 2 bases. CDR3 length equals 15 residues. CDR1 and CDR2 from the germline V gene are SGHVS and FQNEAQ. CDR3 in amino acids: CASSLVPGGNYGYTF. DNA of the CDR3: TGTGCCAGCAGCTTAGTGCCAGGGGGAAACTATGGCTACACCTTC.

This clone was seen more than once but under ten times. This chain uses TRBV27 with TRBJ1-5; TRBD1 matches at 7 bases. The germline V gene has CDR1 MNHEY and CDR2 SMNVEV (reference sequence). The CDR3 contains 14 residues. Trimming removed 5 bases from V and 5 bases from J; junction bases left unmatched: 6. The DNA of the CDR3 is TGTGCCAGCAGTCTATACAGGGGAGATCAGCCCCAGCATTTT. The encoded protein is CASSLYRGDQPQHF.

CDR3 residues: CSASLGNTIYF. CDR3 DNA: TGCAGTGCTAGCCTAGGAAACACCATATATTTT. The chain carries TRBV20-1 and TRBJ1-3; D not resolved. Deletions cut 3 bases from V and 4 bases from J, with 4 bases between. Germline V lookup: CDR1 DFQATT, CDR2 SNEGSKA (reference sequence). The length of the CDR3 is 11 residues.

This clone came up a few times. Other nucleotide sequences in the sample specify the same CDR3. The chain carries TRBV9 and TRBJ1-1, with a possible D match to TRBD1 (5 bases). The CDR3 has 13 residues. Trimming pared 3 bases from V and 2 bases from J, leaving 8 bases between. Looked up from germline, CDR1 is SGDLS and CDR2 is YYNGEE. CDR3 coding DNA: TGTGCCAGCAGCGCGCAGGGTAACACTGAAGCTTTCTTT. This gives the protein CASSAQGNTEAFF.

This clone showed up just a few times. The CDR3 protein is CASTVEAPKDTQYF. The CDR3 DNA sequence: TGTGCCAGCACCGTGGAGGCGCCCAAAGATACGCAGTATTTT. This rearrangement joins TRBV2 to TRBJ2-3; D perhaps matches TRBD2 (5 bases). The CDR3 sequence is 14 residues long. Germline values: CDR1 SNHLY, CDR2 FYNNEI. Between the trimmed V and J ends, which lost 7 bases and 5 bases, there was a span of 16 bases.

This clone has just a few counts. The rearrangement joins TRBV7-2 to TRBJ1-5; TRBD1 matches 9 bases. Germline V CDR1 and CDR2: SGHTA, FQGNSA. This CDR3 contains 16 residues. The ends lost 5 bases at V and 9 bases at J; junction bases unmatched: 14. Here the CDR3 reads CASSLSGTGSSRPQHF. The CDR3 DNA follows: TGTGCCAGCAGCCTATCCGGGACAGGGTCCTCTCGGCCCCAGCATTTT.

The V gene is TRBV11-2, the J gene TRBJ1-2; D is undetermined. V dropped 1 base and J dropped 4 bases, with 10 bases sitting between them. The CDR3 spans 14 residues. Germline CDR1 and CDR2: SGHAT and FQNNGV. CDR3 DNA sequence: TGTGCCAGCAGCTTAGCCTTTGGCAGCTATGGCTACACCTTC. This gives the protein CASSLAFGSYGYTF.

This sequence joins TRBV7-9 and TRBJ2-7; TRBD2 might be the D (7 bases). V was clipped by 1 base and J by 3 bases, with 13 bases between them. CDR3 length equals 15 residues. Germline V gene data show CDR1 as SEHNR and CDR2 as FQNEAQ (reference sequence). CDR3 in DNA: TGTGCCAGCAGCTTAGTCGGGGGGCCCAACTACGAGCAGTACTTC. Its translation is CASSLVGGPNYEQYF.

This rearrangement joins TRBV5-1 to TRBJ2-7; perhaps TRBD1 as D (6 bases). This CDR3 spans 15 amino acids. V gave up 1 base and J gave up 2 bases, with 13 bases separating them. The V gene's germline CDR1 is SGHRS and CDR2 YFSETQ. The CDR3 DNA reads as TGCGCCAGCAGCTTGTTTCAGGGGACAACCTACGAGCAGTACTTC. Its translation: CASSLFQGTTYEQYF.

The V call is TRBV30, the J call TRBJ2-1; 8 nucleotides align to TRBD2. This CDR3 has 14 residues. Germline values: CDR1 GTSNPN, CDR2 SVGIG (reference sequence). V dropped 3 bases and J dropped 4; count of bases not matched to a gene: 5. As DNA, the CDR3 is TGTGCCTGGAGACGGTCTAGCGGGTACAATGAGCAGTTCTTC. The encoded protein is CAWRRSSGYNEQFF.

The rearrangement links TRBV30 to TRBJ1-4, with 8 bases that match TRBD1. J gave up 8 bases and V 4 bases, and 9 bases lay outside the gene matches. The CDR3 contains 14 residues. Germline assignment: CDR1 GTSNPN and CDR2 SVGIG (reference sequence). CDR3 DNA sequence: TGTGCCTGGACGGCAGGGGGCTCGGGCGAAAAACTGTTTTTT. It translates to CAWTAGGSGEKLFF.

The gene calls are TRBV6-1 and TRBJ1-1, with D unresolved. V lost 7 bases, J lost 5 bases, and 20 bases lay in between. CDR3 length: 15 amino acids. The germline CDR1 and CDR2 sequences are MNHNS and SASEGT. The CDR3, as DNA: TGTGCCAGCAACAATTACCGGTCGACAAGGACTGAAGCTTTCTTT. It codes for CASNNYRSTRTEAFF.

This clone was counted only a few times. The J gene is TRBJ2-7, the V gene TRBV29-1; tentative D call: TRBD1 (6 bases). Trimming pared 4 bases from V and 0 bases from J, leaving 10 bases between. The CDR3 contains 13 residues. The germline V gene has CDR1 SQVTM and CDR2 ANQGSEA. The CDR3 sequence: CSVGPDSSYEQYF. CDR3 nucleotide sequence: TGCAGCGTTGGGCCGGACAGCTCCTACGAGCAGTACTTC.

This chain connects TRBV6-6 to TRBJ1-5; TRBD1 agrees at 7 bases. CDR3 length: 14 amino acids. Germline loops: CDR1 MNHNY, CDR2 SVGAGI (reference sequence). Trimming removed 2 bases from V and 5 bases from J; junction bases left unmatched: 3. The CDR3 sequence: CASSYGDSDQPQHF. For the CDR3, the DNA is TGTGCCAGCAGTTACGGGGACAGCGATCAGCCCCAGCATTTT.

J is TRBJ2-1 and V is TRBV18; 15 nucleotides match TRBD2. With V trimmed by 8 bases and J by 0 bases, 8 bases remained unmatched. CDR1 is KGHSH, CDR2 LQKENI, per germline. This CDR3 contains 18 residues. CDR3 in DNA: TGTGCCAGCAAGGGACTAGCGGGGGGTCAGAGCTCCTACAATGAGCAGTTCTTC. Translated, it gives CASKGLAGGQSSYNEQFF.